The sample holds a few counts of the clone carrying this TCR beta chain. V was trimmed by 4 bases and J by 6 bases, leaving 14 bases between them. CDR1 and CDR2 (germline): SGHNT, YYREEE (reference sequence). The CDR3 runs to 14 residues. This sample stems from a study of blood T cell repertoires in COVID-19. Across the whole study: Italy, Spain and the United States were the sources of the convalescent and acute COVID-19 samples. In each case, the material was cDNA or gDNA derived from T cells, B-cell-depleted T cells, or PBMCs.

Authors' processing steps: Estimated nucleated cell counts came from reference gene primer amplification. This table comes from immunoSEQ multiplex PCR, and its TCRdb copy is limited to in-frame clones, with some not included. V and J calls and clone size are copied from that table; D and trimming were computed from the DNA. In the table there are over 60,000 clones, roughly 77% of which are singletons. The rearrangement uses TRBV5-4 and TRBJ1-3, with D perhaps TRBD1 (5 bases). Sequenced sample: peripheral blood. The receptor comes from a human donor in a cohort sampled during active COVID-19. The CDR3, as DNA: TGTGCCAGCAGCGCGCGGGGCCAGATAAACACCATATATTTT. Its protein is CASSARGQINTIYF.